This T cell receptor (beta chain) was identified during a study of cytomegalovirus exposure and HLA in healthy donors. Germline loops: CDR1 MNHNS, CDR2 SASEGT. The CDR3 covers 14 residues. Trimming shortened V by 11 bases and J by 0 bases, and 15 bases separated the two germline ends. The study ran its PCR with 60 Vbeta and 13 Jbeta primers. Per the original methods: In a later analysis, of around 80 million unique beta chains, roughly 10 million appeared in at least two donors. Assay used: immunoSEQ multiplex PCR; TCRdb lists only in-frame clones, some missing. The D gene and trimming were derived from the DNA, and the V and J assignments and clone size from that table. The repertoire consists of approximately 170,000 clones, with about four fifths occurring once and the leading ten covering approximately 2.4%. Concerning this clone: What it binds is unknown.

General study points: Differences between HLA loci emerged in a later analysis of TCR association rates, with DRB1 most and HLA-C fewest.

Among the donors, all were healthy bone marrow donors. This TCR derives from a male donor in good health and CMV-seronegative. The material sequenced was PBMCs. V is TRBV6-1 and J is TRBJ2-3, with a tentative D call TRBD2 (7 bases). For the CDR3, the DNA is TGTGCCGGGGGGGCAACACTTAGCACAGATACGCAGTATTTT. This translates into CAGGATLSTDTQYF.